This is a list of T cell receptor beta chains from one sample in a study of T cell responses to AZD1222 COVID-19 vaccine. Using immunoSEQ multiplex PCR, the repertoire was profiled, and TCRdb retains in-frame clones only, with some absent. The table lists approximately 73,000 clones, roughly 84% of them singletons, with over 8% in the top ten. The material was peripheral blood, obtained on day 0 of AZD1222 vaccination. The receptors originated from an adult in good health. CDR3s include the opening cysteine and the closing phenylalanine or tryptophan. A D gene is named only where the DNA matches it firmly. Where a row states a size, it is once, few, many or the class of an expanded clone; other rows omit it.

clone size	V gene	J gene	CDR3 length	D gene	CDR3 DNA	CDR3 protein
NA	TRBV4-1	TRBJ2-1	16	TRBD2	TGCGCCAGCAGCCAAGATGCAGCGGGGACCTACAATGAGCAGTTCTTC	CASSQDAAGTYNEQFF
NA	TRBV27	TRBJ1-1	14	NA	TGTGCCAGCAGTTTAAATCTAGGAGGAGGCAAAGCTTTCTTT	CASSLNLGGGKAFF
NA	TRBV25-1	TRBJ2-7	15	TRBD1	TGTGCCAGCAGTGATCCCTCCGGGACAGGCTACGAGCAGTACTTC	CASSDPSGTGYEQYF
NA	TRBV3-1/TRBV3-2	TRBJ1-2	17	TRBD1	TGTGCCAGCAGCCAGGGCCCCCCGGGACAGGGGGCGTGGGGCTACACCTTC	CASSQGPPGQGAWGYTF
once	TRBV12-3/TRBV12-4	TRBJ2-1	12	NA	TGTGCCAGCAGTTCCGACTACAATGAGCAGTTCTTC	CASSSDYNEQFF
NA	TRBV6-5	TRBJ1-2	16	NA	TGTGCCAGCAGTTACCTTGGGGCAGGAGGTAACTATGGCTACACCTTC	CASSYLGAGGNYGYTF
NA	TRBV28	TRBJ2-7	10	NA	TGTGCCAGCAGCGGCTACGAGCAGTACTTC	CASSGYEQYF
NA	TRBV11-2	TRBJ2-7	13	NA	TGTGCCAGCAGCTTAGAAGGGGCCTACGAGCAGTACTTC	CASSLEGAYEQYF
NA	TRBV2	TRBJ2-2	16	TRBD2	TGTGCCAGCAGTGTTATGCGGGGGGGGAACACCGGGGAGCTGTTTTTT	CASSVMRGGNTGELFF
NA	TRBV6-5	TRBJ1-1	13	NA	TGTGCCAGCAGTTACTGGGAGAACACTGAAGCTTTCTTT	CASSYWENTEAFF
NA	TRBV11-2	TRBJ2-2	12	NA	TGTGCCAGCAGCTTCGACCCGGGGGAGCTGTTTTTT	CASSFDPGELFF
NA	TRBV5-5	TRBJ2-2	14	NA	TGTGCCAGCAGCTTGACCCAGGTGTCGGGGGAGCTGTTTTTT	CASSLTQVSGELFF
NA	TRBV19	TRBJ1-2	13	NA	TGTGCCAGTAGCCTGCGGGGGGCGAGTGGCTACACCTTC	CASSLRGASGYTF
once	TRBV19	TRBJ1-1	13	TRBD1	TGTGCCAGTAGTCAGGGGGCAGGGACTGAAGCTTTCTTT	CASSQGAGTEAFF
NA	TRBV28	TRBJ1-2	14	NA	TGTGCCAGCAGTCCCCCCTTCAGGGGAGGCGGCTACACCTTC	CASSPPFRGGGYTF